A selection of T cell receptor beta chains follows, all from one sample in a study of CD8+ T cells in alopecia areata. Sequencing used immunoSEQ multiplex PCR; TCRdb keeps in-frame clones, though not all of them. The sample holds around 61,000 clones; approximately 45% are singletons and the top ten take about a sixth. The sample was CD8+ T cells sorted from blood, taken at week 0. The source of these receptors is a human donor with alopecia areata. The CDR3 runs from the conserved cysteine through the conserved F or W. D genes are given only for firm matches. Not all rows give a size; the values are once, few, many and, for expanded clones, a class.

j_call d_call v_call cdr3_length clone_size cdr3_nt cdr3_aa
TRBJ1-1 - TRBV5-1 15 - TGCGCCAGCAGCCCAGTAGCGAGTGGGGCCACTGAAGCTTTCTTT CASSPVASGATEAFF
TRBJ1-1 - TRBV2 12 - TGTGCCAGCACACAGATGAACACTGAAGCTTTCTTT CASTQMNTEAFF
TRBJ1-1 - TRBV5-1 14 - TGCGCCAGCAGCTTGGGCTTGGGGTTGGGTGAAGCTTTCTTT CASSLGLGLGEAFF
TRBJ2-7 - TRBV19 12 - TGTGCCACGCATAGTGGATCCTACGAGCAGTACTTC CATHSGSYEQYF
TRBJ2-7 TRBD1 TRBV30 15 - TGTGCCTGGACCCACGGGACAGGGTACCTCTACGAGCAGTACTTC CAWTHGTGYLYEQYF
TRBJ2-7 - TRBV15 14 - TGTGCCACCAGCACCTCTGAAATGCCCTACGAGCAGTACTTC CATSTSEMPYEQYF
TRBJ2-1 TRBD2 TRBV7-7 16 many TGTGCCAGCAGCTTAACAGCGGGAGGACATTACAATGAGCAGTTCTTC CASSLTAGGHYNEQFF
TRBJ1-4 - TRBV5-4 13 few TGCGCCAGCAGCTTGACAACTAATGAAAAACTGTTTTTT CASSLTTNEKLFF
TRBJ1-2 - TRBV2 15 - TGTGCCAGCAGTGAAGCTTTCAGTTCAGGGTATGGCTACACCTTC CASSEAFSSGYGYTF
TRBJ2-2 - TRBV18 12 - TGTGCCAGCTCACCAGGGAGCGGGGAGCTGTTTTTT CASSPGSGELFF
TRBJ2-1 TRBD1 TRBV7-2 15 large TGTGCCAGCGGGACCGGGACAGCGAGTACTAATGAGCAGTTCTTC CASGTGTASTNEQFF
TRBJ2-1 - TRBV11-2 14 - TGTGCCAGCAACGCCGGGGGCTCCTACAATGAGCAGTTCTTC CASNAGGSYNEQFF
TRBJ2-2 - TRBV29-1 11 few TGCAGCGCCCTGGGGGGCGGGGAGCTGTTTTTT CSALGGGELFF
TRBJ2-7 TRBD1 TRBV4-2 17 - TGTGCCAGCAGCCCCGGAAGTGGGACAGGGGGGACCTACGAGCAGTACTTC CASSPGSGTGGTYEQYF
TRBJ2-2 - TRBV27 13 few TGTGCCAGCAGTTTCGAGGTGTCGGGGGAGCTGTTTTTT CASSFEVSGELFF
TRBJ2-7 TRBD2 TRBV5-6 15 - TGTGCCAGCAGCCCTAGCGGGAGGATATACTACGAGCAGTACTTC CASSPSGRIYYEQYF
TRBJ2-2 - TRBV9 14 - TGTGCCAGCAGCTCCCGAGGCAACACCGGGGAGCTGTTTTTT CASSSRGNTGELFF
TRBJ2-3 TRBD1 TRBV30 15 once TGTGCCTGGAGTCCCGGGACAGCAAGCACAGATACGCAGTATTTT CAWSPGTASTDTQYF
TRBJ2-2 - TRBV7-6 14 - TGTGCCAGCAGCTTACCACTGGACACCGGGGAGCTGTTTTTT CASSLPLDTGELFF
TRBJ2-5 - TRBV29-1 11 - TGCAGCGTCGACTGGCGGGGGACCCAGTACTTC CSVDWRGTQYF
TRBJ2-5 TRBD1 TRBV4-3 15 - TGCGCCAGCAGCCAAGGGACAGGGGGCCAAGAGACCCAGTACTTC CASSQGTGGQETQYF
TRBJ2-2 TRBD2 TRBV7-3 15 few TGTGCCAGCAGCGTGACTAGCGGGACAACCGGGGAGCTGTTTTTT CASSVTSGTTGELFF
TRBJ1-1 - TRBV29-1 14 few TGCAGCGTTGAAACGCCCGCAATGAACACTGAAGCTTTCTTT CSVETPAMNTEAFF
TRBJ2-1 - TRBV30 12 - TGTGCCTGGAGTCCAGATTACAATGAGCAGTTCTTC CAWSPDYNEQFF
TRBJ2-3 TRBD2 TRBV4-1 16 - TGCGCCAGCACCCAGACTAGCGGATTTAGCACAGATACGCAGTATTTT CASTQTSGFSTDTQYF
TRBJ2-1 - TRBV6-4 13 medium-sized TGTGCCAGCAGTGACTCGAGCCGCAATGAGCAGTTCTTC CASSDSSRNEQFF
TRBJ2-2 TRBD2 TRBV7-8 19 - TGTGCCAGCAGCTCCCAACCTGACGGCCTAGCGGGGACCCCCGGGGAGCTGTTTTTT CASSSQPDGLAGTPGELFF
TRBJ2-7 - TRBV27 17 - TGTGCCAGCAGTTTATTAGGTAACGGTGGGGTGAGTTACGAGCAGTACTTC CASSLLGNGGVSYEQYF
TRBJ1-1 - TRBV27 13 - TGTGCCAGCAGTTTAAACGGAAACACTGAAGCTTTCTTT CASSLNGNTEAFF
TRBJ2-2 - TRBV7-2 12 few TGTGCCGCAGGACCCCACACCGGGGAGCTGTTTTTT CAAGPHTGELFF
TRBJ2-3 TRBD2 TRBV19 15 few TGTGCCAGTAGTATAGGCGCCGGGGGGGCGGATACGCAGTATTTT CASSIGAGGADTQYF
TRBJ2-1 TRBD2 TRBV13 16 - TGTGCCAGCAGCCTCCGTGCGGTAGCGGGCCACAATGAGCAGTTCTTC CASSLRAVAGHNEQFF
TRBJ2-2 - TRBV4-2 15 many TGTGCCAGCAGCCAAGAGTTTCCAAAGTCCGGGGAGCTGTTTTTT CASSQEFPKSGELFF
TRBJ2-7 - TRBV6-5 15 - TGTGCCAGCAGTTACTCTGGCCCAAACCACTACGAGCAGTACTTC CASSYSGPNHYEQYF
TRBJ2-7 TRBD2 TRBV9 14 - TGTGCCAGCAGCGCTAGCGGGGGCTCCTACGAGCAGTACTTC CASSASGGSYEQYF
TRBJ2-2 - TRBV2 13 few TGTGCCAGCAGAGAATCTAGCACCGGGGAGCTGTTTTTT CASRESSTGELFF
TRBJ2-1 TRBD2 TRBV7-9 16 - TGTGCCAGCAGTTCACTTTATGGACTAGCGGGAGTTCTGCAGTTCTTC CASSSLYGLAGVLQFF
TRBJ1-2 - TRBV27 12 - TGTGCCAGCACCCGGGGGGGACTGGGCTACACCTTC CASTRGGLGYTF
TRBJ1-1 - TRBV29-1 12 few TGCAGCGTAGAAAATTGGGGAGGCGGGGCTTTCTTT CSVENWGGGAFF
TRBJ2-7 - TRBV4-1 15 few TGCGCCAGCAGCCATCGAGCGGCGAGCTCCTACGAGCAGTACTTC CASSHRAASSYEQYF